This T cell receptor (beta chain) originates from a study of molecular identifiers for immune sequencing clone quantification. The CDR3 extends over 15 amino acids. V dropped 7 bases and J dropped 3; count of bases not matched to a gene: 6. Germline assignment: CDR1 LNHDA and CDR2 SQIVND (reference sequence). TCRdb re-called the PCR reads with MiXCR, one entry per CDR3 protein. This sample has more than 550,000 distinct CDR3 sequences, with roughly 23% found just once. This clonotype was observed a handful of times. Input material: naive CD8+ T cells from blood, with Jurkat cell RNA spiked in. The subset here: FACS-sorted CD8+CD4-CCR7+CD45RA+ naive T cells. The J gene is TRBJ2-2, the V gene TRBV19, with 9 positions matching TRBD2. The receptor was isolated from a human donor in good health. Some libraries in this study had Jurkat cell RNA spiked in. The CDR3 protein is CASTSLAGHTGELFF. Written as DNA, the CDR3 is TGTGCCAGTACGAGCCTAGCGGGACACACCGGGGAGCTGTTTTTT.